This is a list of T cell receptor beta chains from one sample in a study of T cell responses to AZD1222 COVID-19 vaccine. Sequencing was performed with immunoSEQ multiplex PCR; in TCRdb, only in-frame clones are kept and a portion is missing. The sample records roughly 85,000 clones, roughly 87% being singletons. Sequenced material: peripheral blood, taken on day 0 of MenACWY control vaccination. These receptors were taken from an adult in good health. The conserved cysteine and the conserved F or W are not part of the CDR3 here. Each record gives: J gene, V gene, CDR3 protein.

j_gene: TRBJ1-2; v_gene: TRBV5-5; CDR3aa: ASSLDGGYGYT
j_gene: TRBJ1-6; v_gene: TRBV5-1; CDR3aa: ASSLGSDNSPLH
j_gene: TRBJ2-1; v_gene: TRBV24-1; CDR3aa: AIGYGTGTLNEQF
j_gene: TRBJ1-1; v_gene: TRBV19; CDR3aa: ASSTYRAGNTEAF
j_gene: TRBJ1-1; v_gene: TRBV11-2; CDR3aa: ASSPRNTEAF
j_gene: TRBJ2-3; v_gene: TRBV19; CDR3aa: ASSIYGAELDTQY
j_gene: TRBJ2-2; v_gene: TRBV9; CDR3aa: ASSVATGASEGELF
j_gene: TRBJ1-3; v_gene: TRBV19; CDR3aa: ASSINVWDRSGNTIY
j_gene: TRBJ1-2; v_gene: TRBV6-5; CDR3aa: ASMSPNYGYT
j_gene: TRBJ1-6; v_gene: TRBV18; CDR3aa: ASSPGFGDSPLH
j_gene: TRBJ1-2; v_gene: TRBV7-8; CDR3aa: ASSQRPPGQGVFGGYT
j_gene: TRBJ1-4; v_gene: TRBV5-4; CDR3aa: ASSPGRGGTGEKLF
j_gene: TRBJ1-2; v_gene: TRBV7-2; CDR3aa: ASSSSGGTYGYT
j_gene: TRBJ1-2; v_gene: TRBV30; CDR3aa: AWSVLQDYGYT
j_gene: TRBJ2-1; v_gene: TRBV5-1; CDR3aa: ASSLTSGGHSYNEQF
j_gene: TRBJ1-2; v_gene: TRBV12-3/TRBV12-4; CDR3aa: ASRPGTVAPT
j_gene: TRBJ1-2; v_gene: TRBV6-5; CDR3aa: ASTPQGYGYT
j_gene: TRBJ1-5; v_gene: TRBV2; CDR3aa: ASGTLISPQH
j_gene: TRBJ2-3; v_gene: TRBV5-1; CDR3aa: ASSLGRGERTDTQY
j_gene: TRBJ1-1; v_gene: TRBV13; CDR3aa: ASSLGTNTEAF
j_gene: TRBJ1-2; v_gene: TRBV28; CDR3aa: ASSSGHYGYT
j_gene: TRBJ1-1; v_gene: TRBV15; CDR3aa: ATSRDRRPTEAF
j_gene: TRBJ1-1; v_gene: TRBV5-1; CDR3aa: ASSLQAVNTEAF
j_gene: TRBJ1-6; v_gene: TRBV11-2; CDR3aa: ASSLETGGNSPLH
j_gene: TRBJ2-7; v_gene: TRBV29-1; CDR3aa: SVETGDSSYEQY
j_gene: TRBJ2-1; v_gene: TRBV20-1; CDR3aa: SARGGNEQF
j_gene: TRBJ2-7; v_gene: TRBV27; CDR3aa: ASSFGQIYEQY
j_gene: TRBJ1-1; v_gene: TRBV29-1; CDR3aa: SVEVAGGKAF
j_gene: TRBJ1-2; v_gene: TRBV2; CDR3aa: ASRAQRNYGYT
j_gene: TRBJ2-1; v_gene: TRBV7-2; CDR3aa: ASSLRDRGWNEQF
j_gene: TRBJ1-2; v_gene: TRBV12-3/TRBV12-4; CDR3aa: ASGPQGRYGYT
j_gene: TRBJ2-3; v_gene: TRBV7-3; CDR3aa: ASSSAGEGTQY
j_gene: TRBJ1-5; v_gene: TRBV18; CDR3aa: ASSPPGWSNQPQH
j_gene: TRBJ1-2; v_gene: TRBV3-1/TRBV3-2; CDR3aa: ASSQEQGNGYT
j_gene: TRBJ2-7; v_gene: TRBV11-2; CDR3aa: ASSLDPTGMGYEQY
j_gene: TRBJ1-3; v_gene: TRBV6-5; CDR3aa: ASSYSSARGTIY
j_gene: TRBJ2-1; v_gene: TRBV7-2; CDR3aa: ASSLQGATYNEQF
j_gene: TRBJ2-5; v_gene: TRBV7-9; CDR3aa: ASSRISGGAITQY
j_gene: TRBJ1-4; v_gene: TRBV29-1; CDR3aa: SVQGGNEKLF
j_gene: TRBJ1-4; v_gene: TRBV2; CDR3aa: ASRATGSPNEKLF
j_gene: TRBJ1-1; v_gene: TRBV19; CDR3aa: ASSIGAGAGTEAF
j_gene: TRBJ2-5; v_gene: TRBV5-8; CDR3aa: ASSPRTSSPGETQY
j_gene: TRBJ2-5; v_gene: TRBV19; CDR3aa: ASASQGGQETQY
j_gene: TRBJ1-2; v_gene: TRBV5-1; CDR3aa: ASSLYGTATLGYT
j_gene: TRBJ1-1; v_gene: TRBV6-5; CDR3aa: ASSYGRSGDTEAF
j_gene: TRBJ1-4; v_gene: TRBV27; CDR3aa: ASRGQSTNEKLF
j_gene: TRBJ2-4; v_gene: TRBV9; CDR3aa: ASSVERNIQY
j_gene: TRBJ2-3; v_gene: TRBV6-2/TRBV6-3; CDR3aa: ASSYPDRDTDTQY
j_gene: TRBJ2-3; v_gene: TRBV24-1; CDR3aa: ATRNRDSGTDTQY
j_gene: TRBJ1-3; v_gene: TRBV18; CDR3aa: ASSAMATLSGNTIY
j_gene: TRBJ1-2; v_gene: TRBV27; CDR3aa: ASSLEGTYGYT
j_gene: TRBJ1-3; v_gene: TRBV4-1; CDR3aa: ASSQDRGGQGNTIY
j_gene: TRBJ1-4; v_gene: TRBV2; CDR3aa: ASSPWDRPNEKLF
j_gene: TRBJ1-1; v_gene: TRBV14; CDR3aa: ASSQVGARTEAF
j_gene: TRBJ1-2; v_gene: TRBV11-2; CDR3aa: ASSLDKGNYGYT
j_gene: TRBJ2-7; v_gene: TRBV12-3/TRBV12-4; CDR3aa: ASSISLGYEQY
j_gene: TRBJ1-1; v_gene: TRBV18; CDR3aa: ASSPAMNTEAF
j_gene: TRBJ1-4; v_gene: TRBV5-1; CDR3aa: ASSQDNNEKLF
j_gene: TRBJ2-1; v_gene: TRBV19; CDR3aa: ASLRDGYNEQF